This section outlines one T cell receptor beta chain sequence together with its context. This record belongs to a study of blood T cell repertoires in COVID-19. Study information: Material from acute and convalescent COVID-19 was sourced from the United States, Italy and Spain. T cells, B-cell-depleted T cells, or PBMCs provided the cDNA or gDNA that served as material.

The age range of participants was 18 to 89 years, with residence in about two dozen US areas. The table came from immunoSEQ multiplex PCR; TCRdb's copy has only in-frame clones and leaves some out. The profile covers 200,000 to 250,000 clones, with 75% to 90% appearing a single time and about 3% taken by the ten largest. The CDR3 is 15 residues long. The V and J ends lost 1 base and 3 bases respectively, with 10 bases between them. Germline values: CDR1 SGHVS, CDR2 FNYEAQ. The V gene is TRBV7-6, the J gene TRBJ1-3; possibly TRBD1 for D (6 bases). The receptor comes from a woman between 18 and 30 years old in a cohort exposed to, infected with or recovered from COVID-19 (not recorded which). The sequencing input was PBMCs or T cells enriched from blood (not recorded which). CDR3 sequence (DNA): TGTGCCAGCAGCTTAGGGGCAGGGGTTGGAAACACCATATATTTT. Translated: CASSLGAGVGNTIYF.